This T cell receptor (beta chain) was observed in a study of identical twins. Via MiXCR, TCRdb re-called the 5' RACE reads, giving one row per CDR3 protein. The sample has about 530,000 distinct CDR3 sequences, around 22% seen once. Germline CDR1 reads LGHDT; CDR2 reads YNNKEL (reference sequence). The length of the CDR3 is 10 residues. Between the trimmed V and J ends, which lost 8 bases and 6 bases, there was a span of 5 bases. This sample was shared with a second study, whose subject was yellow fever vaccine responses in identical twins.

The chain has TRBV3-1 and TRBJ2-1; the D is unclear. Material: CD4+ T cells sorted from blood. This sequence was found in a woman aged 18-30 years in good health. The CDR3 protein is CASGTNEQFF. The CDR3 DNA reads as TGTGCCAGCGGCACCAATGAGCAGTTCTTC.